One and the same sample provided the 9 T cell receptor beta chains below, sequenced in a study of cytomegalovirus exposure and HLA in healthy donors (dated by TCRdb to about 2017). Library preparation employed the immunoSEQ multiplex PCR assay. For the multiplex PCR, a mixture combining 60 forward primers for TCR Vbeta segments and 13 reverse primers for TCR Jbeta segments was used. This immuneACCESS table, as held by TCRdb, lists in-frame sequences with V and J called but not all clones. Of the missing ones, under half trace to an unresolved V gene in checked studies; the others have no known cause. Here the sample has over 150,000 clones; 60% to 80% occur a single time. The top ten clones comprise over 10% of the sample. Specimen: PBMCs. The receptors were sampled from a man aged 25 to 40 in good health and CMV-seropositive.

J is TRBJ1-3 and V is TRBV2; D is unresolved. CDR1 and CDR2 (germline): SNHLY, FYNNEI. The CDR3 totals 15 residues. V was clipped by 1 base and J by 3 bases, with 10 bases between them. CDR3 sequence (DNA): TGTGCCAGCAGTGAAGTGCGAGGGTTTGGAAACACCATATATTTT. Protein product: CASSEVRGFGNTIYF.

This clone was observed once. This chain links TRBV18 with TRBJ2-5, with a tentative D call TRBD1 (6 bases). Germline V CDR1 and CDR2: KGHSH, LQKENI. With 2 bases removed from V and 3 bases from J, the gap between germline ends came to 16 bases. The CDR3 contains 16 residues. CDR3 residues: CASSPNRADREETQYF. CDR3 in DNA: TGTGCCAGCTCACCAAATCGGGCGGACAGAGAAGAGACCCAGTACTTC.

For this clone: This CDR3 is also generated by other DNA sequences in the sample. The chain links TRBV11-2 to TRBJ2-7, with unresolved D. Germline lookup yields CDR1 SGHAT and CDR2 FQNNGV. V shed 4 bases and J shed 4 bases, with 5 bases lying between them. The CDR3 is 11 amino acids. The CDR3 DNA reads as TGTGCCAGCAGCTCCCGGTACGAGCAGTACTTC. It yields the protein CASSSRYEQYF.

This clone was recorded once. The chain carries TRBV4-1 and TRBJ2-1; TRBD2 is a possible D gene (5 bases). In germline, CDR1 is MGHRA, CDR2 YSYEKL. V was trimmed by 0 bases and J by 0 bases, leaving 9 bases between them. There are 16 residues in the CDR3. CDR3 in amino acids: CASSQEGRGSYNEQFF. The DNA of the CDR3 is TGCGCCAGCAGCCAAGAAGGACGGGGCTCCTACAATGAGCAGTTCTTC.

The chain is built from TRBV21-1 and TRBJ2-7; the D call of TRBD2 is as the table states it, not checked on the DNA. TRBV21-1 is marked as a pseudogene. This CDR3 is 18 amino acids long. CDR3: CASSTLAAVPLLSYEQYF. In nucleotides, the CDR3 is TGTGCCAGCAGCACTCTAGCGGCTGTACCACTTCTCTCCTACGAGCAGTACTTC.

J is TRBJ2-2 and V is TRBV25-1, with 11 positions matching TRBD2. The V and J ends lost 1 base and 5 bases, in that order; junction bases with no gene match: 6. Per the germline V gene, CDR1 is MGHDK and CDR2 is SYGVNS. This CDR3 contains 17 residues. CDR3 sequence: CASSESGTSGRTGELFF. The DNA for the CDR3 is TGTGCCAGCAGTGAATCCGGGACTAGCGGCCGAACCGGGGAGCTGTTTTTT. The full variable domain, completed using reference TRBV25-1 and TRBJ2-2, is EADIYQTPRYLVIGTGKKITLECSQTMGHDKMYWYQQDPGMELHLIHYSYGVNSTEKGDLSSESTVSRIRTEHFPLTLESARPSHTSQYLCASSESGTSGRTGELFFGEGSRLTVL.

This chain connects TRBV7-9 to TRBJ2-7; TRBD2 might be the D (6 bases). Trimming stripped 5 bases from V and 9 bases from J, with 17 bases between. CDR1 is SEHNR, CDR2 FQNEAQ, per germline (reference sequence). The CDR3 totals 13 residues. Written as DNA, the CDR3 is TGTGCCAGCAGCGTACGGAGGGAAGGAGTGCAGTACTTC. Amino acid sequence: CASSVRREGVQYF.

This clone was found once. The chain carries TRBV19 and TRBJ1-2; no definite D call. This CDR3 is 13 amino acids long. V lost 3 bases and J lost 10, with 15 bases in between. Germline V CDR1 and CDR2: LNHDA, SQIVND (reference sequence). CDR3 DNA sequence: TGTGCCAGTAGTATCCGGGGAAGAGTTGTCTACACCTTC. It yields the protein CASSIRGRVVYTF.

The V gene is TRBV28, the J gene TRBJ1-2; no reliable D call. This CDR3 is 15 amino acids long. Germline V gene lookup returns CDR1 MDHEN and CDR2 SYDVKM. The ends were cut back, 5 bases at V and 4 bases at J, with 17 bases in the middle. CDR3 sequence: CASSPPGRFAYGYTF. The DNA of the CDR3 is TGTGCCAGCAGTCCCCCGGGGAGGTTTGCCTATGGCTACACCTTC.